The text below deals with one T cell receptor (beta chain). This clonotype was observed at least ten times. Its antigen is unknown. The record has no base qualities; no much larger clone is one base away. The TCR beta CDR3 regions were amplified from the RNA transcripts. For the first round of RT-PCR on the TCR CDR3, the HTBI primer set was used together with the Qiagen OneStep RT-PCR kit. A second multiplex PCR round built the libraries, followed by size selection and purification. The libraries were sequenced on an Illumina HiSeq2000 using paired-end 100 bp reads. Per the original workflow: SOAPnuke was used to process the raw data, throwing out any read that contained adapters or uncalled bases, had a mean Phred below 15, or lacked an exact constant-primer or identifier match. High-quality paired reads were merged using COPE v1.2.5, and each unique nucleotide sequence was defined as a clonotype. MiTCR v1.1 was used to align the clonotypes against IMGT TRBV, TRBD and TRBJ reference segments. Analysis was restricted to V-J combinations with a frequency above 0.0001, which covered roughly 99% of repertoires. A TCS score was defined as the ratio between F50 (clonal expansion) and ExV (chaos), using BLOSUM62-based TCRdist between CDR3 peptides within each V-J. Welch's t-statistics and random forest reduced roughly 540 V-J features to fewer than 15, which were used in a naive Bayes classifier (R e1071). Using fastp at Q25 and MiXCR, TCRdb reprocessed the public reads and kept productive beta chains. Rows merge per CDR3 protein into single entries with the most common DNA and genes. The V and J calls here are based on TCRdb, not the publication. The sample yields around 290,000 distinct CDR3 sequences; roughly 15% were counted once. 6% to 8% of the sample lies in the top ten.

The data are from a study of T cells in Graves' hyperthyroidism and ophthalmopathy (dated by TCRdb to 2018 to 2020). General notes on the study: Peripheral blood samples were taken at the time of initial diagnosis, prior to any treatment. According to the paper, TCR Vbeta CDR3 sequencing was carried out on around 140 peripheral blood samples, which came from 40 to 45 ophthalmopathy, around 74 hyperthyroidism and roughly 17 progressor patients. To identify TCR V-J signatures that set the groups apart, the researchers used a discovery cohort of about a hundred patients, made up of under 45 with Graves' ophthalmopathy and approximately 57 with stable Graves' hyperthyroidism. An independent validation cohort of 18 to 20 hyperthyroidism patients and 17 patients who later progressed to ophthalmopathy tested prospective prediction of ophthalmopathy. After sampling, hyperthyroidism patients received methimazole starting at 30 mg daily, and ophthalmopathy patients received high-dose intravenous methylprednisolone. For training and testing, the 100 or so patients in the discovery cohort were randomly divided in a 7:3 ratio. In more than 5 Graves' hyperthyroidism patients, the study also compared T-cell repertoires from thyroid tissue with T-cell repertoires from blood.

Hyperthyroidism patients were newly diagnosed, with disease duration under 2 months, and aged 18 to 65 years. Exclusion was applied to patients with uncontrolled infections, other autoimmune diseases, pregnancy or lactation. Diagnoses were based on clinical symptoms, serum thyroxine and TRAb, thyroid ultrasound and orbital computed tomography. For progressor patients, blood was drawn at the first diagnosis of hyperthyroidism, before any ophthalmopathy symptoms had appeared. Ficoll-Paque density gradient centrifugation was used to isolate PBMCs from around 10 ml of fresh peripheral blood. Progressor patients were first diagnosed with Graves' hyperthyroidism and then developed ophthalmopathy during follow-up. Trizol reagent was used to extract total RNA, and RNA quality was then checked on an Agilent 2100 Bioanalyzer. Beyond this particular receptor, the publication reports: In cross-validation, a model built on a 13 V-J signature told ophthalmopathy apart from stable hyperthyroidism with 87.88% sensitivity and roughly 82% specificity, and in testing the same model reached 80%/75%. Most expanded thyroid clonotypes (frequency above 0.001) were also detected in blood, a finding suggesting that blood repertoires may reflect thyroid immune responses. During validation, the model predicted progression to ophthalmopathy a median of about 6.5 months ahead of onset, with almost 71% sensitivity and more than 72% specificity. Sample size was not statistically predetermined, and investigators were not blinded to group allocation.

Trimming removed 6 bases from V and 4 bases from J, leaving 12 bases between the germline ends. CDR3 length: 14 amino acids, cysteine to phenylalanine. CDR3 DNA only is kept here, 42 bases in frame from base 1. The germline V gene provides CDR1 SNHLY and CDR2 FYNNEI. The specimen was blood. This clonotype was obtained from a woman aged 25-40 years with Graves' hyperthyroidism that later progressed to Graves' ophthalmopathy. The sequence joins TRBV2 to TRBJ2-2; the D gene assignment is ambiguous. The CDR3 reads CASRQVGATGELFF. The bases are TGTGCCAGCAGGCAGGTCGGAGCCACCGGGGAGCTGTTTTTT.